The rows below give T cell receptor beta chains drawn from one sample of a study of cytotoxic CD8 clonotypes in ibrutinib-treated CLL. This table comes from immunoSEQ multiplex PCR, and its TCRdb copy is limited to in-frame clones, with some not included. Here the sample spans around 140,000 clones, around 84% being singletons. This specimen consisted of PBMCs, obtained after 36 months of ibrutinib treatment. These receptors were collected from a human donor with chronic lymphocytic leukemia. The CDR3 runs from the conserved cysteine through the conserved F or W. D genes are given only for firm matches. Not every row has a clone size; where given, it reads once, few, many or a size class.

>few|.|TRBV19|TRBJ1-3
CASSSTGYLLSGNTIYF
TGTGCCAGTAGTAGCACAGGGTATCTCCTCTCTGGAAACACCATATATTTT
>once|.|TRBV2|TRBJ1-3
CASSEQGGNTIYF
TGTGCCAGCAGTGAGCAGGGCGGAAACACCATATATTTT
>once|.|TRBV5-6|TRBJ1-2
CASSLILLGEGLNGYTF
TGTGCCAGCAGCTTGATCCTTCTTGGAGAAGGGTTAAATGGCTACACCTTC
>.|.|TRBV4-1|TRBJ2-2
CASSRLVTGELFF
TGCGCCAGCAGCCGCCTGGTCACCGGGGAGCTGTTTTTT
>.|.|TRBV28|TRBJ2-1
CASSLSGEQFF
TGTGCCAGCAGTTTATCTGGTGAGCAGTTCTTC
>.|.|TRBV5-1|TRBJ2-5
CASSLTDPGTQYF
TGCGCCAGCAGCTTGACGGACCCGGGGACCCAGTACTTC
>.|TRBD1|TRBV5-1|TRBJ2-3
CASSPWTGTSTDTQYF
TGCGCCAGCAGCCCCTGGACAGGGACTAGCACAGATACGCAGTATTTT
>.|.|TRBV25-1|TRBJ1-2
CASSEGIGDGYTF
TGTGCCAGCAGTGAAGGGATCGGGGATGGCTACACCTTC
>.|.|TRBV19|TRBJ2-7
CASSPGTASYEQYF
TGTGCCAGTAGTCCCGGGACCGCCTCCTACGAGCAGTACTTC
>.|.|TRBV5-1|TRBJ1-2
CASSLAGREDGYTF
TGCGCCAGCAGCTTGGCGGGCAGGGAAGATGGCTACACCTTC
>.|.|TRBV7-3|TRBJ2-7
CASSLSHLYEQYF
TGTGCCAGCAGCTTATCCCACCTCTACGAGCAGTACTTC
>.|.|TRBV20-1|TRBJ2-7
CSAKYRPEQYF
TGCAGTGCTAAATATCGCCCCGAGCAGTACTTC
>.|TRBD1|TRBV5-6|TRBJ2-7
CASSLLRDSAYF
TGTGCCAGCAGCTTGTTACGGGACAGTGCGTACTTC
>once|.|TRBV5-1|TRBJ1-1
CASSWGQGTEAFF
TGCGCCAGCAGCTGGGGACAAGGCACTGAAGCTTTCTTT
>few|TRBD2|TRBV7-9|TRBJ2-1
CASRSSGRGNNEQFF
TGTGCCAGCAGGTCTAGCGGGAGGGGTAACAATGAGCAGTTCTTC
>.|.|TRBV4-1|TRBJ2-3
CASSQDRDTQYF
TGCGCCAGCAGCCAAGATAGAGATACGCAGTATTTT
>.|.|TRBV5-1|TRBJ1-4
CASSRTNVATNEKLFF
TGCGCCAGCAGCCGTACTAATGTAGCAACTAATGAAAAACTGTTTTTT
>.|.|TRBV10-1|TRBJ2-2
CASSERNTGELFF
TGCGCCAGCAGTGAAAGGAACACCGGGGAGCTGTTTTTT
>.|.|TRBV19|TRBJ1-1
CASMPPGRREAFF
TGTGCCAGTATGCCCCCCGGGAGGAGGGAGGCTTTCTTT
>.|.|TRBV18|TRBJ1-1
CASSPENTEAFF
TGTGCCAGCTCACCCGAAAACACTGAAGCTTTCTTT
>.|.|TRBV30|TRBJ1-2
CAWSPQGLGYTF
TGTGCCTGGAGTCCGCAGGGACTGGGCTACACCTTC
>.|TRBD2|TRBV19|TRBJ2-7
CASSLSGAVYEQYF
TGTGCCAGTAGCCTTAGCGGGGCTGTCTACGAGCAGTACTTC
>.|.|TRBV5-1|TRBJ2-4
CASSLVPGTAKNIQYF
TGCGCCAGCAGCTTGGTACCCGGGACAGCCAAAAACATTCAGTACTTC
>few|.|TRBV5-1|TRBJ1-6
CASSLAGRWGSYNSPLHF
TGCGCCAGCAGCTTGGCGGGACGCTGGGGGTCCTATAATTCACCCCTCCACTTT
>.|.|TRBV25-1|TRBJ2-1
CASSGSGGYYNEQFF
TGTGCCAGCAGTGGTTCGGGGGGCTACTACAATGAGCAGTTCTTC
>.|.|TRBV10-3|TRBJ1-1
CAISEPGLTEAFF
TGTGCCATCAGTGAGCCAGGGCTCACTGAAGCTTTCTTT
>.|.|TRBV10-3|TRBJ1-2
CAVRRGVNYGYTF
TGTGCCGTCCGTCGAGGGGTAAACTATGGCTACACCTTC
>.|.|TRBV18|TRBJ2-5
CASSPPVLRETQYF
TGTGCCAGCTCACCACCGGTCCTTCGGGAGACCCAGTACTTC
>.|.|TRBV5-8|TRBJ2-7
CASSLVSAASYEQYF
TGTGCCAGCAGCTTGGTCAGCGCGGCCTCCTACGAGCAGTACTTC
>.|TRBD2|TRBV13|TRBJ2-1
CASSPRGGNEQFF
TGTGCCAGCAGCCCCCGGGGGGGGAATGAGCAGTTCTTC
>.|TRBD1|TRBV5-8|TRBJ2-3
CALSDRGLTDTQYF
TGTGCCCTGTCGGACAGGGGGCTGACAGATACGCAGTATTTT
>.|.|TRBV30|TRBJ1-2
CAWSTWFVEFTF
TGTGCCTGGAGTACCTGGTTCGTTGAGTTCACCTTC
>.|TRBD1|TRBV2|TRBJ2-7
CASKSTGTSYEQYF
TGTGCCAGCAAATCGACAGGGACCTCCTACGAGCAGTACTTC
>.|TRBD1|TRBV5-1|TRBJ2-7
CASSLALQGGSYEQYF
TGCGCCAGCAGCTTGGCCTTACAGGGGGGTTCCTACGAGCAGTACTTC
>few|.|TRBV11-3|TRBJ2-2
CASSATANTGELFF
TGTGCCAGCAGTGCGACGGCCAACACCGGGGAGCTGTTTTTT
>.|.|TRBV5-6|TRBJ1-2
CASRSPIANYGYTF
TGTGCCAGCAGGTCTCCTATTGCTAACTATGGCTACACCTTC
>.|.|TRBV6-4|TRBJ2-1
CASDAGPGLRGYNEQFF
TGTGCCAGCGACGCCGGTCCGGGTCTGCGGGGTTACAATGAGCAGTTCTTC
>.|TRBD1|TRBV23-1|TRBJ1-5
CARGTGGISGNQPQHF
TGCGCCAGAGGGACAGGGGGGATATCGGGCAATCAGCCCCAGCATTTT
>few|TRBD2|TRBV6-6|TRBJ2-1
CASIHGTSGYNEQFF
TGTGCCAGCATCCACGGCACTAGCGGTTACAATGAGCAGTTCTTC
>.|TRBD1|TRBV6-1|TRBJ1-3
CASRAAGGGNTIYF
TGTGCCAGCAGGGCAGCAGGGGGTGGAAACACCATATATTTT